A single sample gave rise to the 19 T cell receptor beta chains below, sequenced in a study of human T cells and chemical hapten exposure. TCRdb re-derived calls from the RACE reads in MiXCR, one entry per CDR3 protein. Of about 190,000 distinct CDR3 sequences listed, 24% were seen once; the top ten hold 2% to 2.5%. Time point specified: patch test 3, about 24 weeks after DPC sensitization. Treatment: therapeutic diphenylcyclopropenone sensitization with weekly scalp DPC. The sequencing here drew on whole blood, taken in connection with sensitization to the hapten diphenylcyclopropenone (DPC). Receptor source: a woman aged 40 to 50 with alopecia areata. Some clones in this sample may be carry-over from other donors' samples.

Only a few counts were recorded for this clonotype. The chain recombines TRBV5-5 with TRBJ2-3; 10 nucleotides align to TRBD2. CDR1 and CDR2 from the germline V gene are SGHKS and YYEKEE (reference sequence). The V and J ends lost 6 bases and 2 bases, in that order; junction bases with no gene match: 6. There are 15 residues in the CDR3. The CDR3 DNA follows: TGTGCCAGCACCTTACTAGCGGGAACCACAGATACGCAGTATTTT. Protein sequence: CASTLLAGTTDTQYF. The variable domain in full, completed from reference TRBV5-5 and TRBJ2-3, reads DAGVTQSPTHLIKTRGQQVTLRCSPISGHKSVSWYQQVLGQGPQFIFQYYEKEERGRGNFPDRFSARQFPNYSSELNVNALLLGDSALYLCASTLLAGTTDTQYFGPGTRLTVL.

This clonotype was counted only a few times. The chain is built from TRBV27 and TRBJ2-5; tentative D call: TRBD2 (7 bases). CDR1 and CDR2 (germline): MNHEY, SMNVEV (reference sequence). V was shortened by 3 bases and J by 4 bases, with 15 bases between the two germline ends. CDR3 length: 15 residues. As DNA, the CDR3 is TGTGCCAGCAGTTTTGGGGGGGCCGTGGCAGAGACCCAGTACTTC. Encoded protein: CASSFGGAVAETQYF.

This clonotype occurred a few times. The V and J genes are TRBV19 and TRBJ2-1, with D unresolved. The CDR3 is 13 amino acids. The germline V gene has CDR1 LNHDA and CDR2 SQIVND (reference sequence). Deletions cut 3 bases from V and 4 bases from J, with 7 bases between. The CDR3 loop is CASSMPQYNEQFF. Here the CDR3 DNA reads TGTGCCAGTAGTATGCCCCAGTACAATGAGCAGTTCTTC.

This rearrangement joins TRBV10-3 to TRBJ2-7, with D possibly being TRBD2 (5 bases). V shed 11 bases and J shed 4 bases, with 18 bases lying between them. The CDR3 is 13 amino acids. Germline values: CDR1 ENHRY, CDR2 SYGVKD. The CDR3 region is CAVRPAGPYEQYF. The DNA for the CDR3 is TGTGCCGTAAGACCGGCGGGCCCTTACGAGCAGTACTTC.

This clonotype was counted between two and nine times. The V call is TRBV20-1, the J call TRBJ2-3, with a tentative D call TRBD2 (5 bases). The CDR3 totals 14 residues. CDR1 and CDR2 from the germline V gene are DFQATT and SNEGSKA (reference sequence). V dropped 1 base and J dropped 3 bases, with 11 bases sitting between them. The DNA for the CDR3 is TGCAGTGCTAGAGCCGGGATAAGAACAGATACGCAGTATTTT. Protein product: CSARAGIRTDTQYF.

There are a few counts of this clonotype. The chain employs TRBV7-2 and TRBJ2-3; no clear D. This CDR3 region has 14 residues. V was trimmed by 3 bases and J by 4 bases, leaving 11 bases between them. The germline V gene encodes CDR1 SGHTA and CDR2 FQGNSA. The CDR3 DNA reads as TGTGCCAGCAGCTTTAGGAACGGTGCAGATACGCAGTATTTT. Encoded protein: CASSFRNGADTQYF. The full variable domain, its missing parts supplied by reference TRBV7-2 and TRBJ2-3, is GAGVSQSPSNKVTEKGKDVELRCDPISGHTALYWYRQSLGQGLEFLIYFQGNSAPDKSGLPSDRFSAERTGGSVSTLTIQRTQQEDSAVYLCASSFRNGADTQYFGPGTRLTVL.

V is TRBV4-2 and J is TRBJ2-3; D might be TRBD2 (5 bases). V dropped 1 base and J dropped 0 bases, with 8 bases sitting between them. In germline, CDR1 is LGHNA, CDR2 YNFKEQ. The CDR3 sequence is 15 residues long. The CDR3 protein is CASSQALASTDTQYF. The CDR3 DNA reads as TGTGCCAGCAGCCAAGCCCTAGCTAGCACAGATACGCAGTATTTT.

This clonotype was observed a few times. The V gene is TRBV12-3 or TRBV12-4, the J gene TRBJ2-7; D gene ambiguous. The ends were cut back, 6 bases at V and 2 bases at J, with 17 bases in the middle. CDR3 length equals 15 residues. In DNA, the CDR3 is TGTGCCAGCAGCCCATTTAAGGGCCCCCCCTACGAGCAGTACTTC. This sequence encodes CASSPFKGPPYEQYF.

This chain connects TRBV7-2 to TRBJ1-1, with 7 bases fitting TRBD1. Germline CDR1 and CDR2: SGHTA and FQGNSA. J lost 6 bases, V lost 7 bases, and 11 bases had no gene match. The CDR3 totals 14 residues. CDR3 loop: CASKLDREVSEAFF. The CDR3 region has the DNA TGTGCCAGCAAGTTAGACAGGGAAGTTTCTGAAGCTTTCTTT.

The chain combines TRBV7-2 with TRBJ2-5; no reliable D call. The CDR3 runs to 12 residues. V lost 3 bases to trimming and J lost 5 bases, with 7 bases between them. Germline CDR1 and CDR2: SGHTA and FQGNSA. The CDR3 DNA follows: TGTGCCAGCAGCTTTACCCAGGAGACCCAGTACTTC. Amino acid sequence: CASSFTQETQYF.

V and J are TRBV3-1 and TRBJ1-1; 8 bases are shared with TRBD1. The germline gives CDR1 LGHDT, CDR2 YNNKEL (reference sequence). The CDR3 length is 14 residues. With V trimmed by 3 bases and J by 3 bases, 3 bases remained unmatched. DNA of the CDR3: TGTGCCAGCAGCCACTACAGGGGGGACACTGAAGCTTTCTTT. Translated, it gives CASSHYRGDTEAFF.

This clonotype was counted between two and nine times. This chain connects TRBV7-2 to TRBJ2-7, with 11 bases lining up with TRBD2. Trimming cost V 1 base and J 4 bases; bases outside gene matches: 6. The CDR3 contains 16 residues. The V gene's germline CDR1 is SGHTA and CDR2 FQGNSA. The CDR3 sequence is CASSLDGTSGVYEQYF. CDR3 bases: TGTGCCAGCAGCTTAGACGGGACTAGCGGTGTTTACGAGCAGTACTTC.

CDR3 DNA: TGTGCCAGCAGCCCCCCCCGACAAACATCTAACTATGGCTACACCTTC. It translates to CASSPPRQTSNYGYTF. The chain carries TRBV7-9 and TRBJ1-2; D ambiguous. The V gene's germline CDR1 is SEHNR and CDR2 FQNEAQ (reference sequence). Trimming took 5 bases from V and 0 from J, leaving 16 bases between them. CDR3 size: 16 residues.

This clonotype was picked up a small number of times. The J gene is TRBJ2-3, the V gene TRBV6-1, with D maybe TRBD1 (5 bases). The CDR3 extends over 15 amino acids. The V end lost 3 bases, the J end lost 1 base, and 11 bases lay between the germline ends. Germline lookup yields CDR1 MNHNS and CDR2 SASEGT. This CDR3 reads CASSDFVRGTDTQYF. The CDR3 DNA reads as TGTGCCAGCAGTGATTTTGTCAGGGGCACAGATACGCAGTATTTT.

The V and J genes are TRBV7-9 and TRBJ1-6, with D unclear. V lost 5 bases and J 7 bases, leaving 9 bases between the germline ends. The CDR3 contains 13 residues. Looked up from germline, CDR1 is SEHNR and CDR2 is FQNEAQ (reference sequence). This CDR3 reads CASSPIPNSPLHF. The CDR3 nucleotides read TGTGCCAGCAGCCCCATCCCGAATTCACCCCTCCACTTT.

The V gene is TRBV6-4, the J gene TRBJ2-2, with D unresolved. V was pared by 2 bases and J by 6 bases, with 7 bases between. The CDR3 has 13 amino acids. CDR1 MRHNA and CDR2 SNTAGT come from the germline V gene. The CDR3 DNA sequence: TGTGCCAGCAGTGACAGGGAATCCGGGGAGCTGTTTTTT. Protein sequence: CASSDRESGELFF.

In its sample, this clonotype was seen many times. V and J are TRBV7-2 and TRBJ2-7, with unresolved D. Trimming left V 5 bases short and J 6 bases short, with 11 bases between. The CDR3 is 12 amino acids. CDR1 SGHTA and CDR2 FQGNSA come from the germline V gene. For the CDR3, the DNA is TGTGCCAGCAGCCTCGCCTCTTTCGAGCAGTACTTC. Its protein product is CASSLASFEQYF.

This clonotype appeared a few times. The V call is TRBV4-3, the J call TRBJ2-1; 12 nucleotides match TRBD2. This CDR3 is 18 amino acids long. J was trimmed by 4 bases and V by 1 base; bases with no gene match: 8. Germline V CDR1 and CDR2: LGHNA, YSLEER. As DNA, the CDR3 is TGCGCCAGCAGCCAAGGCCTAGCGGGAGGGCCTCGATACAATGAGCAGTTCTTC. It translates to CASSQGLAGGPRYNEQFF.

This clonotype was recorded a few times. The chain employs TRBV29-1 and TRBJ1-4; maybe TRBD1 (6 bases). This CDR3 is 14 amino acids long. CDR1 and CDR2 (germline): SQVTM, ANQGSEA. Trimming stripped 6 bases from V and 8 bases from J, with 19 bases between. DNA for the CDR3: TGCAGCGTAGGCGGACAGCCGGAGTACGAAAAACTGTTTTTT. Protein product: CSVGGQPEYEKLFF.